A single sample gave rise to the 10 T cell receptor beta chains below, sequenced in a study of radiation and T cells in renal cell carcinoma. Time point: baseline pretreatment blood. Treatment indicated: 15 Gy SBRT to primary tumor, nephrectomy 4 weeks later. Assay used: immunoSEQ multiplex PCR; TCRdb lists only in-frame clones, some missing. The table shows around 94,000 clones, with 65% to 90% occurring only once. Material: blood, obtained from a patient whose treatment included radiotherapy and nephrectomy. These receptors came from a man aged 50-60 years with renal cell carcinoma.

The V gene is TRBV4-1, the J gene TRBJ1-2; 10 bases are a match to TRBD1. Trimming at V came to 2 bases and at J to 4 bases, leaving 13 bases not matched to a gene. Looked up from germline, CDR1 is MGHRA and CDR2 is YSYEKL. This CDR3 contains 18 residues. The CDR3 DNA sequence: TGCGCCAGCAGCCAATCGTCCTTCCGGGACAGGGGATCCTATGGCTACACCTTC. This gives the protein CASSQSSFRDRGSYGYTF.

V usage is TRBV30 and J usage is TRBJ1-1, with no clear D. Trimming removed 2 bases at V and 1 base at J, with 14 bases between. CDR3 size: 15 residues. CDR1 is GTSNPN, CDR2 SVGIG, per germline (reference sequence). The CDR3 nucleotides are TGTGCCTGGAGTCTCGACAAAGAGTGGAACACTGAAGCTTTCTTT. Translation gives CAWSLDKEWNTEAFF.

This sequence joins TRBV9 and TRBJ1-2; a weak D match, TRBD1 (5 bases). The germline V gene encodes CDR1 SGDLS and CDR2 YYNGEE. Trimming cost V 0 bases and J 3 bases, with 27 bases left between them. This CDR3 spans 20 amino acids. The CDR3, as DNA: TGTGCCAGCAGCGTAGCTACATCGGGGTTCTGGCAGGGCCGACACTATGGCTACACCTTC. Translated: CASSVATSGFWQGRHYGYTF.

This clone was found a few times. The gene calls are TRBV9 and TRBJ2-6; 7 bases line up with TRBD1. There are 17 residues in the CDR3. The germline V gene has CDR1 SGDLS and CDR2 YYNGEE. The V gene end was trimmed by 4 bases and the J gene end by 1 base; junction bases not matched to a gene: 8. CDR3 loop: CASSIPRQGSGANVLTF. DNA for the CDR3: TGTGCCAGCAGCATACCCCGACAGGGTTCTGGGGCCAACGTCCTGACTTTC.

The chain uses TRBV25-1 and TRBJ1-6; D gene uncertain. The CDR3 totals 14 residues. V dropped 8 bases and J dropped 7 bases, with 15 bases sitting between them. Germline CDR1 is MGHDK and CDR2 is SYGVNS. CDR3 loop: CASHRASPNSPLHF. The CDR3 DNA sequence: TGTGCCAGCCACCGGGCGTCCCCCAATTCACCCCTCCACTTT.

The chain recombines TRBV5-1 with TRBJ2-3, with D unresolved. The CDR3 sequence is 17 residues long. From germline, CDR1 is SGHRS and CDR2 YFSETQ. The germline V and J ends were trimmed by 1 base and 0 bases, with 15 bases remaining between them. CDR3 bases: TGCGCCAGCAGCTTGACGCCGGCAGACCCTAGCACAGATACGCAGTATTTT. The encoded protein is CASSLTPADPSTDTQYF. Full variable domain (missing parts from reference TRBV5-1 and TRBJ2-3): KAGVTQTPRYLIKTRGQQVTLSCSPISGHRSVSWYQQTPGQGLQFLFEYFSETQRNKGNFPGRFSGRQFSNSRSEMNVSTLELGDSALYLCASSLTPADPSTDTQYFGPGTRLTVL.

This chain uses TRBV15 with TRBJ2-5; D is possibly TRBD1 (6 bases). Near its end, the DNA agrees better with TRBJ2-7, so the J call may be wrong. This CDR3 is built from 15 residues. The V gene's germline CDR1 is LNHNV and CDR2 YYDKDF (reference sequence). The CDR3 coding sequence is TGTGCCACCAGTAAGACCGGACAGTACCTCTACGAGCAGTACTTC. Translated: CATSKTGQYLYEQYF.

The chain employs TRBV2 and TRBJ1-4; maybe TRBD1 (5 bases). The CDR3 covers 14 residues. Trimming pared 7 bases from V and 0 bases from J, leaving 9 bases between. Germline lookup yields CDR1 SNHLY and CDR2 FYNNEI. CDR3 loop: CASTRQSTNEKLFF. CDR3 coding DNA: TGTGCCAGCACGAGACAGTCAACTAATGAAAAACTGTTTTTT.

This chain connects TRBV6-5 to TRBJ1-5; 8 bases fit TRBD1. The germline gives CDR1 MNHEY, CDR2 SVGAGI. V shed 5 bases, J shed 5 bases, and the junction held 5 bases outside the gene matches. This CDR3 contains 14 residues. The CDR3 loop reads CASSARGRDQPQHF. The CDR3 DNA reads TGTGCCAGCAGTGCCAGGGGGCGCGATCAGCCCCAGCATTTT.

In DNA, the CDR3 is TGTGCCAGCACCGGACTAGCGGGGGGCGTCGGGGAGCTGTTTTTT. It translates to CASTGLAGGVGELFF. This chain links TRBV11-2 with TRBJ2-2, with TRBD2 identical over 14 bases. V gave up 7 bases and J gave up 7 bases; unmatched junction bases: 5. Per germline, CDR1 SGHAT and CDR2 FQNNGV. There are 15 residues in the CDR3.